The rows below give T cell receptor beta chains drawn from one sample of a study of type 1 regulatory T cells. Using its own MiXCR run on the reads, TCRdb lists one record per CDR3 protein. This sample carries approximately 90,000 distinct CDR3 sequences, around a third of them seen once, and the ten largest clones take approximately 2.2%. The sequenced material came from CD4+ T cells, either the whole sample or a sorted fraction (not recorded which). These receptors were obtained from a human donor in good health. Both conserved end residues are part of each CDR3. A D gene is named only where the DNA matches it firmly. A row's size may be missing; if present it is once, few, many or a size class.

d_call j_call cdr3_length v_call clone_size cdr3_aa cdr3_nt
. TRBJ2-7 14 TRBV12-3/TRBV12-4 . CASSFSPLRYEQYF TGTGCCAGCAGTTTTTCACCTTTACGGTACGAGCAGTACTTC
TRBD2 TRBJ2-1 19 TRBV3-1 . CASSQHLTSGRQLSNEQFF TGTGCCAGCAGCCAACACCTGACTAGCGGGAGGCAACTAAGCAATGAGCAGTTCTTC
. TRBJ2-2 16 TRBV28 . CASSLLLAANTGELFF TGTGCCAGCAGCCTCCTCCTAGCAGCGAACACCGGGGAGCTGTTTTTT
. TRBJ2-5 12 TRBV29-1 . CSVERGQETQYF TGCAGCGTTGAACGCGGCCAAGAGACCCAGTACTTC
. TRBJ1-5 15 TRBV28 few CASSRLGGSNQPQHF TGTGCCAGCAGTCGACTAGGGGGAAGCAATCAGCCCCAGCATTTT
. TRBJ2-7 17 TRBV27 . CASSFGRGATGSGEQYF TGTGCCAGCAGTTTTGGCCGGGGAGCCACAGGCTCGGGAGAGCAGTACTTC
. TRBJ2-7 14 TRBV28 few CASRFSDASYEQYF TGTGCCAGCCGCTTCTCGGACGCGTCCTACGAGCAGTACTTC
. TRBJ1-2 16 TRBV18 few CASSGLGSDLGRGYTF TGTGCCAGCTCAGGTCTGGGCTCAGACCTGGGCCGTGGCTACACCTTC
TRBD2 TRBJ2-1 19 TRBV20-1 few CSASPLAGGAHRTYNEQFF TGCAGTGCTAGTCCACTAGCGGGAGGAGCCCATCGGACATACAATGAGCAGTTCTTC
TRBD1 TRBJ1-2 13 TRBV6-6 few CASSRDRVEGYTF TGTGCCAGCAGTCGTGACAGGGTAGAGGGCTACACCTTC
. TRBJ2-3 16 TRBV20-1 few CSAIGDGGVSTDTQYF TGCAGTGCTATCGGGGATGGGGGAGTAAGCACAGATACGCAGTATTTT
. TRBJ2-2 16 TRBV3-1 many CASSLRAGWGPGELFF TGTGCCAGCAGCCTCCGAGCAGGATGGGGCCCCGGGGAGCTGTTTTTT
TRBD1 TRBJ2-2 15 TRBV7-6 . CASSLRDRGTGELFF TGTGCCAGCAGCCTCCGGGACAGGGGAACCGGGGAGCTGTTTTTT
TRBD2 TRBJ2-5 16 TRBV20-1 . CSASPLLREYQETQYF TGCAGTGCTAGCCCCCTTTTGCGGGAGTATCAAGAGACCCAGTACTTC
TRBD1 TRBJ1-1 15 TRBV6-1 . CASSEEGALNTEAFF TGTGCCAGCAGTGAAGAGGGGGCCCTGAACACTGAAGCTTTCTTT